The 5 T cell receptor beta chains in this list originate from one sample, sequenced in a study of cytomegalovirus exposure and HLA in healthy donors. Using immunoSEQ multiplex PCR, the repertoire was profiled, and TCRdb retains in-frame clones only, with some absent. The table shows 90,000 to 150,000 clones, with around 88% occurring only once. Sequencing was carried out using PBMCs. These receptors originate from a man younger than 35 in good health and CMV-seronegative.

The rearrangement links TRBV27 to TRBJ2-7, with TRBD1 identical over 8 bases. V gave up 1 base and J gave up 3 bases; unmatched junction bases: 2. In germline, CDR1 is MNHEY, CDR2 SMNVEV (reference sequence). This CDR3 has 14 amino acids. DNA of the CDR3: TGTGCCAGCAGTTTATACAGGGGGAACTACGAGCAGTACTTC. Its translation: CASSLYRGNYEQYF.

The J gene is TRBJ1-2, the V gene TRBV28; TRBD1 might be the D (5 bases). Germline V lookup: CDR1 MDHEN, CDR2 SYDVKM. The CDR3 spans 17 residues. Deletions cut 5 bases from V and 4 bases from J, with 23 bases between. The CDR3 region has the DNA TGTGCCAGCAGTCCGGGCGGGACCGGAGGATTTTTCTATGGCTACACCTTC. Protein: CASSPGGTGGFFYGYTF.

The DNA of the CDR3 is TGTGCTAGTGGTTTGCCCTTGAGCCAGGGGTCAGATACGCAGTATTTT. Protein: CASGLPLSQGSDTQYF. The chain carries TRBV12-5 and TRBJ2-3; D might be TRBD1 (6 bases). The V gene's germline CDR1 is LGHNT and CDR2 FRNRAP. Deletions cut 2 bases from V and 4 bases from J, with 16 bases between. The CDR3 contains 16 residues.

This clone showed up just a few times. This rearrangement joins TRBV30 to TRBJ1-2, with TRBD1 matching over 7 bases. The V and J ends lost 2 bases and 2 bases, in that order; junction bases with no gene match: 5. The length of the CDR3 is 14 residues. Germline lookup yields CDR1 GTSNPN and CDR2 SVGIG (reference sequence). CDR3 sequence reads: CAWSWTGTNYGYTF. CDR3 nucleotides: TGTGCCTGGAGTTGGACAGGCACCAACTATGGCTACACCTTC.

In its sample, this clone was seen once. This chain joins TRBV7-9 and TRBJ1-1; TRBD1 matches 9 bases. The CDR3 contains 15 residues. The germline V gene encodes CDR1 SEHNR and CDR2 FQNEAQ (reference sequence). J lost 4 bases, V lost 1 base, and 4 bases had no gene match. CDR3 region: CASSLGETGGTEAFF. The CDR3 nucleotides are TGTGCCAGCAGCTTAGGGGAGACAGGGGGCACTGAAGCTTTCTTT.